A selection of T cell receptor beta chains follows, all from one sample in a study of T cells in Graves' hyperthyroidism and ophthalmopathy. MiXCR, run by TCRdb on the multiplex PCR reads, gives a single entry per CDR3 protein. The sample has hundreds of thousands of distinct CDR3 sequences, more than 11% seen once. The specimen sequenced was blood. These receptors were obtained from a woman aged 25-40 years with Graves' hyperthyroidism that later progressed to Graves' ophthalmopathy. Each CDR3 is given with its conserved first and last residue. Fields, in order: CDR3 length, V gene, J gene, clone size, D gene, CDR3 protein, CDR3 DNA. The D gene is left open where the match is weak. The size entry is marked missing in some rows and otherwise reads once, few, many or a size class.

len: 16
v_gene: TRBV13
j_gene: TRBJ2-3
abundance: many
d_gene: TRBD2
CDR3aa: CASSQRLAGGADTQYF
CDR3nt: TGTGCCAGCAGCCAACGACTAGCGGGAGGGGCAGATACGCAGTATTTT

len: 16
v_gene: TRBV4-2
j_gene: TRBJ2-1
abundance: once
d_gene: TRBD2
CDR3aa: CASSEKLAGGDNEQFF
CDR3nt: TGTGCCAGCAGCGAGAAGCTAGCGGGGGGGGACAATGAGCAGTTCTTC

len: 16
v_gene: TRBV6-2/TRBV6-3
j_gene: TRBJ2-3
abundance: many
d_gene: TRBD1
CDR3aa: CASSSPGQGNTDTQYF
CDR3nt: TGTGCCAGCAGTTCACCCGGACAGGGGAACACAGATACGCAGTATTTT

len: 18
v_gene: TRBV3-1
j_gene: TRBJ1-6
abundance: .
d_gene: .
CDR3aa: CASSSSSGPSSYNSPLHF
CDR3nt: TGTGCCAGCAGCTCAAGCAGCGGGCCGAGCTCCTATAATTCACCCCTCCACTTT

len: 15
v_gene: TRBV7-9
j_gene: TRBJ2-3
abundance: few
d_gene: .
CDR3aa: CASSLSLGEADTQYF
CDR3nt: TGTGCCAGCAGCTTATCGCTAGGAGAGGCAGATACGCAGTATTTT

len: 16
v_gene: TRBV25-1
j_gene: TRBJ1-6
abundance: many
d_gene: TRBD1
CDR3aa: CASSEYRTGVISPLHF
CDR3nt: TGTGCCAGCAGTGAATACCGGACAGGGGTGATTTCACCCCTCCACTTT

len: 14
v_gene: TRBV9
j_gene: TRBJ1-1
abundance: .
d_gene: TRBD1
CDR3aa: CASSVTDRVAEAFF
CDR3nt: TGTGCCAGCAGCGTCACCGACAGGGTCGCTGAAGCTTTCTTT

len: 14
v_gene: TRBV6-5
j_gene: TRBJ2-7
abundance: .
d_gene: .
CDR3aa: CASSYSTETYEQYF
CDR3nt: TGTGCCAGCAGTTACTCGACCGAAACCTACGAGCAGTACTTC

len: 15
v_gene: TRBV5-1
j_gene: TRBJ2-3
abundance: many
d_gene: .
CDR3aa: CASSLALDSTDTQYF
CDR3nt: TGCGCCAGCAGCTTGGCTCTAGATAGCACAGATACGCAGTATTTT

len: 15
v_gene: TRBV7-2
j_gene: TRBJ2-3
abundance: few
d_gene: .
CDR3aa: CASSQWERGTNTQYF
CDR3nt: TGTGCCAGCAGCCAGTGGGAACGGGGGACAAATACGCAGTATTTT

len: 17
v_gene: TRBV9
j_gene: TRBJ1-3
abundance: many
d_gene: .
CDR3aa: CASSVVLEENSGNTIYF
CDR3nt: TGTGCCAGCAGCGTAGTATTAGAGGAGAACTCTGGAAACACCATATATTTT

len: 17
v_gene: TRBV18
j_gene: TRBJ1-2
abundance: .
d_gene: .
CDR3aa: CASSPDIRPRGHYGYTF
CDR3nt: TGTGCCAGCTCACCGGATATCAGACCCCGGGGGCACTATGGCTACACCTTC

len: 14
v_gene: TRBV20-1
j_gene: TRBJ2-5
abundance: .
d_gene: .
CDR3aa: CSATGWRTQETQYF
CDR3nt: TGCAGTGCCACCGGGTGGCGAACGCAAGAGACCCAGTACTTC

len: 14
v_gene: TRBV20-1
j_gene: TRBJ1-1
abundance: few
d_gene: .
CDR3aa: CSVSFGDFNTEAFF
CDR3nt: TGCAGTGTTAGCTTTGGGGATTTTAACACTGAAGCTTTCTTT

len: 13
v_gene: TRBV28
j_gene: TRBJ2-5
abundance: many
d_gene: .
CDR3aa: CASSKGDRETQYF
CDR3nt: TGTGCCAGCAGCAAGGGGGATAGGGAGACCCAGTACTTC

len: 14
v_gene: TRBV7-9
j_gene: TRBJ2-1
abundance: .
d_gene: .
CDR3aa: CASSLGPMVDEQFF
CDR3nt: TGTGCCAGCAGTTTGGGACCAATGGTCGATGAGCAGTTCTTC